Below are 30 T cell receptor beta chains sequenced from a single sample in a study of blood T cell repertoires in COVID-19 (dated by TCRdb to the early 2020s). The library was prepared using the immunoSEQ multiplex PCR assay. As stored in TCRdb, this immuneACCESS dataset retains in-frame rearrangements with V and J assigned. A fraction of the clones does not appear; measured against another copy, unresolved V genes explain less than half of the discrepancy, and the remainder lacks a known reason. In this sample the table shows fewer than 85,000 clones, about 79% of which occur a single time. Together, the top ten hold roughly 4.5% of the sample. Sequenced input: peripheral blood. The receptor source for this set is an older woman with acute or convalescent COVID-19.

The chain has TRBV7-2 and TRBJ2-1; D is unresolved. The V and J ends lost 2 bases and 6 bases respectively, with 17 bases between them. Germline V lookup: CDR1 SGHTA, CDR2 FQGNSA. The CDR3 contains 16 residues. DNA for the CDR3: TGTGCCAGCAGCTTACAACTCAACCCGCCTGGCAATGAGCAGTTCTTC. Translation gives CASSLQLNPPGNEQFF.

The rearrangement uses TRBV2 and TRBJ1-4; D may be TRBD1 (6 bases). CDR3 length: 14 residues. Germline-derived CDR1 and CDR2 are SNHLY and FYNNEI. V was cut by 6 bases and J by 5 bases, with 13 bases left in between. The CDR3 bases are TGTGCCAGCAGCCGGGACATGCAAAATGAAAAACTGTTTTTT. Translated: CASSRDMQNEKLFF.

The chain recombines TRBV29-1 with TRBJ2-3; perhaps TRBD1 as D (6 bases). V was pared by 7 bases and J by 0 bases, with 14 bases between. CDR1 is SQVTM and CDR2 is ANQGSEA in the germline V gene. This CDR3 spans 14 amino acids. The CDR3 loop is CSGTGSSSTDTQYF. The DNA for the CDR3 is TGCAGCGGCACAGGGTCCTCTAGCACAGATACGCAGTATTTT.

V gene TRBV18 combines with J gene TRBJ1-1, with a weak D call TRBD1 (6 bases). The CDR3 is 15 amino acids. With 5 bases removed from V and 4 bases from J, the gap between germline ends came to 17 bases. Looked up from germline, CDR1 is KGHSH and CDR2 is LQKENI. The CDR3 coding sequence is TGTGCCAGCTCAATTTGGGCTGGGGGCAGCACTGAAGCTTTCTTT. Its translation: CASSIWAGGSTEAFF.

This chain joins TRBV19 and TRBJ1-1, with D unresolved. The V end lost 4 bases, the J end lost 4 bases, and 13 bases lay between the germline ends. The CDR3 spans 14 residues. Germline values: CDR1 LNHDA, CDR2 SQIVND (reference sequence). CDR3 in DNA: TGTGCCAGTAGTAAGGCTCGGGGAGCCACTGAAGCTTTCTTT. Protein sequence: CASSKARGATEAFF.

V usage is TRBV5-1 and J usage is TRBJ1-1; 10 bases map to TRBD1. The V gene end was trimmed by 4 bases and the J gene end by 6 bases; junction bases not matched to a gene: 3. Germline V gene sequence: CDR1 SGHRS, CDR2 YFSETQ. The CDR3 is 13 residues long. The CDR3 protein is CASSPGTGAEAFF. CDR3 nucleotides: TGCGCCAGCAGCCCGGGGACAGGGGCTGAAGCTTTCTTT.

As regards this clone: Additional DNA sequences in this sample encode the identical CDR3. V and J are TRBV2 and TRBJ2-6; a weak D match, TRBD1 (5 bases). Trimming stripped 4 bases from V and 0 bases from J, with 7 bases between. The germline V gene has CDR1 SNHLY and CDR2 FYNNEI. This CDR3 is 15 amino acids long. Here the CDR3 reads CASSVGASGANVLTF. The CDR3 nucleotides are TGTGCCAGCAGTGTAGGGGCCTCTGGGGCCAACGTCCTGACTTTC. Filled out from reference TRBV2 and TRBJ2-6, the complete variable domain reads EPEVTQTPSHQVTQMGQEVILRCVPISNHLYFYWYRQILGQKVEFLVSFYNNEISEKSEIFDDQFSVERPDGSNFTLKIRSTKLEDSAMYFCASSVGASGANVLTFGAGSRLTVL.

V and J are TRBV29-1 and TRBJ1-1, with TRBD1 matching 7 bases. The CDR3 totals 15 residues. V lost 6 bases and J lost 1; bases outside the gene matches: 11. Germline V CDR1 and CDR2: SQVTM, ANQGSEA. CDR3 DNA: TGCAGCGTGAATACAAGGGGGCGCGGGAACACTGAAGCTTTCTTT. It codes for CSVNTRGRGNTEAFF.

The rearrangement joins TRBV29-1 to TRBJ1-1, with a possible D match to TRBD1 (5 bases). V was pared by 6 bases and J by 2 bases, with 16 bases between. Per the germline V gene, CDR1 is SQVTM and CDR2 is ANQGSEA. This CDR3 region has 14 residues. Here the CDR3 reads CSVRARMTNTEAFF. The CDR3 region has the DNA TGCAGCGTCAGGGCCCGAATGACCAACACTGAAGCTTTCTTT.

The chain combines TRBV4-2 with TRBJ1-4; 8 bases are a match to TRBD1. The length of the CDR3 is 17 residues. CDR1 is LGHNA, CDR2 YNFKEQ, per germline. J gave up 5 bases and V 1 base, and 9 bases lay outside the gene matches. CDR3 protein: CASSQGLRQGQNEKLFF. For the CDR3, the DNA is TGTGCCAGCAGCCAAGGCTTGAGACAGGGGCAAAATGAAAAACTGTTTTTT.

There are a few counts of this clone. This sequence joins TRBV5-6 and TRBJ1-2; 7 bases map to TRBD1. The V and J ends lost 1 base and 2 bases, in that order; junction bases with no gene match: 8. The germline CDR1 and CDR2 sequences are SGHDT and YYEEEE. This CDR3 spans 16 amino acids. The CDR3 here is CASSLTKDRINYGYTF. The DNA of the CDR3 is TGTGCCAGCAGCTTGACAAAGGACAGGATAAACTATGGCTACACCTTC. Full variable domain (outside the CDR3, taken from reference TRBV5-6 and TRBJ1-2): DAGVTQSPTHLIKTRGQQVTLRCSPKSGHDTVSWYQQALGQGPQFIFQYYEEEERQRGNFPDRFSGHQFPNYSSELNVNALLLGDSALYLCASSLTKDRINYGYTFGSGTRLTVV.

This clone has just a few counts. CDR3: CASSLQAQPQETQYF. In DNA form, the CDR3 reads TGCGCCAGCAGCTTGCAGGCCCAACCTCAAGAGACCCAGTACTTC. V and J are TRBV5-1 and TRBJ2-5; D remains unclear. Germline CDR1 reads SGHRS; CDR2 reads YFSETQ. The CDR3 consists of 15 residues. V was trimmed by 1 base and J by 2 bases, leaving 12 bases between them. Looking up the rest from reference TRBV5-1 and TRBJ2-5 gives the full variable domain: KAGVTQTPRYLIKTRGQQVTLSCSPISGHRSVSWYQQTPGQGLQFLFEYFSETQRNKGNFPGRFSGRQFSNSRSEMNVSTLELGDSALYLCASSLQAQPQETQYFGPGTRLLVL.

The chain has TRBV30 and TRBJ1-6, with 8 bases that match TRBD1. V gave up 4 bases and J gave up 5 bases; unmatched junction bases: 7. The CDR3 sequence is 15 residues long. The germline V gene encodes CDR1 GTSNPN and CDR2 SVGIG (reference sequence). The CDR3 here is CAWTPMDRDNSPLHF. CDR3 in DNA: TGTGCCTGGACCCCGATGGACAGGGATAATTCACCCCTCCACTTT.

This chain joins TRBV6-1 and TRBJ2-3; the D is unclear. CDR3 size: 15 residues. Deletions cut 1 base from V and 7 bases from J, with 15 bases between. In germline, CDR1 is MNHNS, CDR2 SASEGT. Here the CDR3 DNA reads TGTGCCAGCAGTGAAGGTCCCGGGTTTTACAATACGCAGTATTTT. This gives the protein CASSEGPGFYNTQYF.

CDR3 sequence (DNA): TGTGCCTGGAGTTCGAAGAGGAGGGCCAGCTCCTATAATTCACCCCTCCACTTT. The encoded protein is CAWSSKRRASSYNSPLHF. J is TRBJ1-6 and V is TRBV30; D gene ambiguous. Trimming pared 2 bases from V and 0 bases from J, leaving 17 bases between. Germline CDR1 GTSNPN, CDR2 SVGIG (reference sequence). This CDR3 has 18 residues.

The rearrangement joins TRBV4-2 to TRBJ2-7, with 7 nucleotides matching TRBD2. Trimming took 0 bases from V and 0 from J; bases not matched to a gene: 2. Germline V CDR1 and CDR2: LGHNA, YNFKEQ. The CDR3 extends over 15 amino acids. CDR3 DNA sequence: TGTGCCAGCAGCCAAGAGGCTAGCGGCTCCTACGAGCAGTACTTC. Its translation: CASSQEASGSYEQYF.

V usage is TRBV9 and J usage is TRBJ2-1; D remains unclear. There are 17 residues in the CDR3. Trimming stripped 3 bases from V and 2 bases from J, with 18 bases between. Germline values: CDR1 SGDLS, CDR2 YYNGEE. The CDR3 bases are TGTGCCAGCAGCGCTGCTAGTTCCCCCGTAGCCTACAATGAGCAGTTCTTC. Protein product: CASSAASSPVAYNEQFF.

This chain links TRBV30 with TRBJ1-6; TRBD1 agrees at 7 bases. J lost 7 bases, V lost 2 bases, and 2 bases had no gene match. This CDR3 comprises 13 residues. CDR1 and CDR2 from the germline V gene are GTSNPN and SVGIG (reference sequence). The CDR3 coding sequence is TGTGCCTGGAGTACACAGGGGAATTCACCCCTCCACTTT. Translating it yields CAWSTQGNSPLHF.

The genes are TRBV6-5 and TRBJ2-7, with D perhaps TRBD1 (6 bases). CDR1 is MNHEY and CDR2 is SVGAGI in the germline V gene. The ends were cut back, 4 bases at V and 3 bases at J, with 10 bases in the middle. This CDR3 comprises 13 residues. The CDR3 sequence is CASSSLTGYEQYF. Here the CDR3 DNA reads TGTGCCAGCAGTTCCCTGACAGGCTACGAGCAGTACTTC.

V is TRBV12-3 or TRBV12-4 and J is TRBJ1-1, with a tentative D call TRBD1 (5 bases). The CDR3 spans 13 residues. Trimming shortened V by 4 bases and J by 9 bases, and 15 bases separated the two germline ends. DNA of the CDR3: TGTGCCAGCAGTTCCGACAGTCGAAACAAAGCTTTCTTT. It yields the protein CASSSDSRNKAFF.

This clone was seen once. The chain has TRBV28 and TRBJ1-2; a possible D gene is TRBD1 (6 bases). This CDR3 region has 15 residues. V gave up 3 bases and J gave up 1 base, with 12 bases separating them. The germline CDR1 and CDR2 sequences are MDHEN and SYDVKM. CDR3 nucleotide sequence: TGTGCCAGCAGTTTTAATCCCAGGGGTAACTATGGCTACACCTTC. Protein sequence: CASSFNPRGNYGYTF.

The DNA for the CDR3 is TGTGCCAGTACCGGGGACAGGACTAGAGCGGTCGATCAGCCCCAGCATTTT. It encodes CASTGDRTRAVDQPQHF. The J gene is TRBJ1-5, the V gene TRBV19; 8 bases fit TRBD1. The J segment lost 5 bases and the V segment lost 7 bases, leaving 16 bases of the junction unmatched. Per the germline V gene, CDR1 is LNHDA and CDR2 is SQIVND (reference sequence). The CDR3 totals 17 residues.

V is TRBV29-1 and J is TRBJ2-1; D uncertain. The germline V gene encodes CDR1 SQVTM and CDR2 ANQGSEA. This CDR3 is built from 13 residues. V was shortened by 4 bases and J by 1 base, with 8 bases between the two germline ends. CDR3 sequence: CSVGSPSYNEQFF. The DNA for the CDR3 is TGCAGCGTTGGAAGCCCTTCCTACAATGAGCAGTTCTTC.

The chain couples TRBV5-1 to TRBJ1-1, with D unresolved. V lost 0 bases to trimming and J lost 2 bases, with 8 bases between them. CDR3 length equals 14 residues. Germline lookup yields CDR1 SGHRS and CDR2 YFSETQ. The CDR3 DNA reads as TGCGCCAGCAGCTTGGTTGGGCGCAACACTGAAGCTTTCTTT. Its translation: CASSLVGRNTEAFF.

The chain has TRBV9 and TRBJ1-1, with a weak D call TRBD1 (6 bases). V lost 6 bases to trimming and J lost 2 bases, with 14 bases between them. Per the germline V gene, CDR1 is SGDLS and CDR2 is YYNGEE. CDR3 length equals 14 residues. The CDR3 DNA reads TGTGCCAGCACTCCGGCAGGGGTCAACACTGAAGCTTTCTTT. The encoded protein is CASTPAGVNTEAFF.

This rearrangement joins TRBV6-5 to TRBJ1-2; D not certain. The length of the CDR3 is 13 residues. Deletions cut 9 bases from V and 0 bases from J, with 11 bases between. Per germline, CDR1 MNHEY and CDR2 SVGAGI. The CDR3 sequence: CASSRAPNYGYTF. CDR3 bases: TGTGCCAGTTCGAGGGCCCCTAACTATGGCTACACCTTC.

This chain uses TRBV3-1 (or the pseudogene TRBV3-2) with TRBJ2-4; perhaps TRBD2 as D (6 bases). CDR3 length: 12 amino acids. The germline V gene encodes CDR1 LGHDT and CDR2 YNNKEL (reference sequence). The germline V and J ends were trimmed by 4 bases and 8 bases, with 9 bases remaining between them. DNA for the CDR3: TGTGCCAGCAGCCGCAGGGAGGACATTCAGTACTTC. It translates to CASSRREDIQYF.

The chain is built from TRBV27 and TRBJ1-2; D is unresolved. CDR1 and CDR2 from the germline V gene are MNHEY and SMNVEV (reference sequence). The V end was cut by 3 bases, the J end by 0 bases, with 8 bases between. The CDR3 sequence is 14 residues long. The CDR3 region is CASSFRRANYGYTF. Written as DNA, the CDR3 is TGTGCCAGCAGTTTTCGTAGAGCTAACTATGGCTACACCTTC.

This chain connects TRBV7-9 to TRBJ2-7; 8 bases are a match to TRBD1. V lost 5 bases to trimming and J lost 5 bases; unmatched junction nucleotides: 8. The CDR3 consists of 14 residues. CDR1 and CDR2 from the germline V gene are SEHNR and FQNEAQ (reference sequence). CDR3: CASSLRQGIHEQYF. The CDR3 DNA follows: TGTGCCAGCAGCCTGAGACAGGGGATTCACGAGCAGTACTTC.

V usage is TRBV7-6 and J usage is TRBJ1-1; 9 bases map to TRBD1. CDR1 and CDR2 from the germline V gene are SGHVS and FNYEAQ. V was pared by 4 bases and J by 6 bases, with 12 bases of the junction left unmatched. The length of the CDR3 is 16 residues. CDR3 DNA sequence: TGTGCCAGCAGCTCGGGACAGGGAAAAGGGGCGCCTGAAGCTTTCTTT. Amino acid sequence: CASSSGQGKGAPEAFF.